This T cell receptor beta chain was obtained from a study of T cell repertoires in ileal Crohn's disease. Study results and caveats: Every patient over 26.8% clonality showed endoscopic recurrence.

As to time point: neoterminal ileum biopsy at postoperative endoscopy, about 6 months after surgery. The CDR3 spans 15 residues. Repertoires were generated with immunoSEQ multiplex PCR, while TCRdb's copy carries only in-frame clones and drops some. The sample includes approximately 13,000 clones, around 80% of them seen just once. With respect to this clone: Its antigen is still unknown.

The receptor was isolated from an adult with Crohn's disease. The chain employs TRBV12-2 and TRBJ2-1; TRBD2 is the table's D call and was not checked against the DNA. TRBV12-2 corresponds to a pseudogene. Sequencing was done on a sample of ileal tissue. The CDR3 here is CASRLATRGNNEQFF. The CDR3 region has the DNA TGTGCAAGTCGCTTAGCCACCCGGGGGAACAATGAGCAGTTCTTC.